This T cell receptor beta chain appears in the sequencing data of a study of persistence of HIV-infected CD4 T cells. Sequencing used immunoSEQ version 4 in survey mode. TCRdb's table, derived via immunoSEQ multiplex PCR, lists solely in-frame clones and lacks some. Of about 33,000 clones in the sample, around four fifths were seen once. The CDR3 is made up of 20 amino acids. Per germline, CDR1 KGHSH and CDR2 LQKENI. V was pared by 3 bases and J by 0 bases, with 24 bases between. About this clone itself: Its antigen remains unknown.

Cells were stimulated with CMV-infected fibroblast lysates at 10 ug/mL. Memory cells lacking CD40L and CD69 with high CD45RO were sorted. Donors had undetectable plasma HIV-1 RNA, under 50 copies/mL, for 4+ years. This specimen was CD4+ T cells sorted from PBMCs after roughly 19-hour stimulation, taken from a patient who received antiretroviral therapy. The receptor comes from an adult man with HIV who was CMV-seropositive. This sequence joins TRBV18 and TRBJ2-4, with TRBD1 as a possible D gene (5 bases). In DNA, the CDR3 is TGTGCCAGCTCACCGGGCCAGGGCCTAAACACCAAAATAGCCAAAAACATTCAGTACTTC. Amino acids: CASSPGQGLNTKIAKNIQYF.